This TCR beta chain was captured by sequencing in a study of T-cell reconstitution after alpha-beta-depleted transplantation in children. The authors prepared the TCRbeta library with unique molecular identifiers. TCRdb re-analysed the PCR reads in MiXCR, keeping a single row per CDR3 protein. The sample records some 490,000 distinct CDR3 sequences, roughly an eighth being singletons. The sequences come from PBMCs from the stem cell graft donor, collected from the stem cell graft. The sequence was collected from a human donor who donated a stem cell graft to a child with combined immunodeficiency.

Here the CDR3 reads CASSSLAAEPYEQYF. In DNA form, the CDR3 reads TGTGCCAGCAGCTCCTTGGCAGCCGAACCCTACGAGCAGTACTTC. This chain connects TRBV7-8 to TRBJ2-7; D is uncertain. The V and J ends lost 4 bases and 2 bases respectively, with 15 bases between them. Germline V CDR1 and CDR2: SGHVS, FQNEAQ. The CDR3 extends over 15 amino acids.